This entry features one T cell receptor beta chain sequence. Its antigen is still unknown. At one end the junction does not follow the germline gene, possibly because of a read error. This entry belongs to a study of blood T cells in healthy people across ages. CDR1 is SQVTM and CDR2 is ANQGSEA in the germline V gene. There are 15 residues in the CDR3. PCR was performed a second time for about 7 to 12 cycles using a sample-barcoded 5' primer and a J-beta primer mix. A template-switch adaptor containing 12 random nucleotides labeled each cDNA molecule. TCRdb ran MiXCR on the 5' RACE reads and lists one entry per CDR3 protein. Seen here are 800,000 to 900,000 distinct CDR3 sequences, about 62% observed once, and the top ten hold about a quarter. Study outcomes and limitations: Measured against age, TCR beta diversity per million T cells decreased in a roughly linear manner. Greater diversity and more naive CD4+ cells were seen in long-lived donors than in aged donors.

Sequenced: blood. The chain employs TRBV29-1 and TRBJ2-6; 7 nucleotides match TRBD1. The TCR was taken from a man aged 25 to 40 in good health. CDR3 residues: CSVPGQDSGASVLTF. The CDR3 DNA sequence: TGCAGCGTCCCAGGACAGGACTCTGGGGCCAGCGTCCTGACTTTC.